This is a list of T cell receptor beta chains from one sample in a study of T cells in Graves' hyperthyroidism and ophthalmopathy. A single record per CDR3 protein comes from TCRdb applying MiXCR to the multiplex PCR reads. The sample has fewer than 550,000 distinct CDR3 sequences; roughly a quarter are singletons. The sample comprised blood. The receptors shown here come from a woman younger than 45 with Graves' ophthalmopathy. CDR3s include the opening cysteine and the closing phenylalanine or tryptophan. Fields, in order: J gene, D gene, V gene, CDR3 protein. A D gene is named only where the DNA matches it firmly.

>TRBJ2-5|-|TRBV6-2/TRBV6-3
CASSTTNRASLGETQYF
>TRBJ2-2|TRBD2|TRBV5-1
CASRVAGGPSGELFF
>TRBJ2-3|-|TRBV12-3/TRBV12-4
CASSLTTSITDTQYF
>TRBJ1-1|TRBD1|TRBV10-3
CAISDPDRRNTEAFF
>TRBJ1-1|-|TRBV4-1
CASRSAWEPNTEAFF
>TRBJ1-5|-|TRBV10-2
CASSAWGNQPQHF
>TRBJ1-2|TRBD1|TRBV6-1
CASSAPKGTANYGYTF
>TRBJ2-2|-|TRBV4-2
CASSQDRPSLGDGGELFF
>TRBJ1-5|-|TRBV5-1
CASSHDGQPGQPQHF
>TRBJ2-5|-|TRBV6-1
CASSGTPGQQETQYF
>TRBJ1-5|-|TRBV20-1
CSALGQIQPQHF
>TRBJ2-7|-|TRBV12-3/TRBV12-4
CASSLSHYEQYF
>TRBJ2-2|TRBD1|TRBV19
CASANGQGASNTGELFF
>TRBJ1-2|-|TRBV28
CASSWGPGLGYTF